Below, one TCR beta chain is given with its context. No antigen is known for it. Unique molecular identifiers were incorporated when the TCRbeta library was constructed. MiXCR, applied by TCRdb to the PCR reads, yields one record per CDR3 protein. The table records some 600,000 distinct CDR3 sequences, over 10% of them present only once. Germline trimming cut 6 bases from V and 3 bases from J; bases unmatched to any gene: 7. Looked up from germline, CDR1 is MNHEY and CDR2 is SVGEGT. CDR3 length: 14 residues. This specimen belongs to a study of T-cell reconstitution after alpha-beta-depleted transplantation in children. Broader study findings: The origin of alpha-beta T cells about two months after transplant was reportedly several hundred expanded graft clones. Newly made T cells mostly supplied T-cell counts and diversity one year after transplant. Surviving recipient T cells and thymic progenitors underlay high day-60 TCRbeta diversity in some patients.

This TCR came from a male patient between 5 and 17 years old who had a stem cell transplant for acute myeloid leukemia, so the T cells may come from the graft donor. This chain links TRBV6-2 or TRBV6-3 with TRBJ2-7, with TRBD1 matching over 8 bases. The sample was PBMCs, mostly from graft donor cells, taken 360 days after TCRalphabeta/CD19-depleted stem cell transplant. This chain's CDR3 is CASRGQAFIYEQYF. The DNA of the CDR3 is TGTGCCAGCAGGGGACAGGCCTTCATCTACGAGCAGTACTTC.